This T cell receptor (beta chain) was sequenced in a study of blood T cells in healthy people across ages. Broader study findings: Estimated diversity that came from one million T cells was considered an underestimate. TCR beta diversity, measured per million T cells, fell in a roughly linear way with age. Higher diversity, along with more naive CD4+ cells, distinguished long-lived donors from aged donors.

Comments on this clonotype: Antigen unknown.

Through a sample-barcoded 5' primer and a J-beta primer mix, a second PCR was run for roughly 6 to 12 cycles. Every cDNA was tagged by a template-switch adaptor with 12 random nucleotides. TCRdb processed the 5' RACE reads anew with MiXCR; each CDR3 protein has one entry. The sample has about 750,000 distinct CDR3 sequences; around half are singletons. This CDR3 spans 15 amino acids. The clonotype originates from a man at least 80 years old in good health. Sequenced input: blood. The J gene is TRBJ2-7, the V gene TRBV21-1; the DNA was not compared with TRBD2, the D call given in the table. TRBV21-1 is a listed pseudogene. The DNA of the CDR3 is TGTGCCAGCAGCCTTGAGCGGCAGGACTCCTACGAGCAGTACTTC. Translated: CASSLERQDSYEQYF.